This T cell receptor (beta chain) comes out of a study of cytomegalovirus exposure and HLA in healthy donors. Trimming at V came to 3 bases and at J to 5 bases, leaving 17 bases not matched to a gene. CDR3 length equals 17 residues. CDR1 SGDLS and CDR2 YYNGEE come from the germline V gene. Primers for the PCR totalled 60 Vbeta and 13 Jbeta. Repertoires were generated with immunoSEQ multiplex PCR, while TCRdb's copy carries only in-frame clones and drops some. The sample includes about 120,000 clones, approximately 82% of them seen just once. Sequenced material: PBMCs. The V gene is TRBV9, the J gene TRBJ2-7; 7 nucleotides line up with TRBD2. The TCR comes from a man younger than 30 in good health and CMV-seropositive. CDR3 in amino acids: CASSAGTSDFKGHEQYF. The CDR3 nucleotides are TGTGCCAGCAGCGCGGGAACTAGCGACTTCAAAGGGCACGAGCAGTACTTC.